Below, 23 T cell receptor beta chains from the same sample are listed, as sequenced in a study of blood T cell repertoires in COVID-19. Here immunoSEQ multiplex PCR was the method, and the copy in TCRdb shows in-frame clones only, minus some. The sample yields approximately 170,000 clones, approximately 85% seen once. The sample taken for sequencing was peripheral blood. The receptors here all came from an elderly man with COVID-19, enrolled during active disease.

CDR3 region: CASSESQGDQPQHF. CDR3 DNA: TGCGCCAGCAGTGAGTCCCAGGGGGATCAGCCCCAGCATTTT. This sequence joins TRBV10-2 and TRBJ1-5, with 7 bases that match TRBD1. Looked up from germline, CDR1 is WSHSY and CDR2 is SAAADI. V shed 0 bases, J shed 5 bases, and the junction held 1 base outside the gene matches. This CDR3 contains 14 residues.

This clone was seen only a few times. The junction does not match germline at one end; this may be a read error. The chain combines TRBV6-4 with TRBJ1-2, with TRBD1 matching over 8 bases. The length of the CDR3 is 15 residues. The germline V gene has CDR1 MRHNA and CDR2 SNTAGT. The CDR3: CASRDMAGGGGGYTF. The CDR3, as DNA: TGTGCCAGCCGTGACATGGCAGGGGGCGGAGGTGGCTACACCTTC.

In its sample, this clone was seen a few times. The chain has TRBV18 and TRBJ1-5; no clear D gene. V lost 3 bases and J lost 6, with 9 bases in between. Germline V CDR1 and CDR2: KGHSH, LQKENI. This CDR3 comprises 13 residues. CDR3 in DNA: TGTGCCAGCTCACCCTCGTTATCTCAGCCCCAGCATTTT. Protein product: CASSPSLSQPQHF.

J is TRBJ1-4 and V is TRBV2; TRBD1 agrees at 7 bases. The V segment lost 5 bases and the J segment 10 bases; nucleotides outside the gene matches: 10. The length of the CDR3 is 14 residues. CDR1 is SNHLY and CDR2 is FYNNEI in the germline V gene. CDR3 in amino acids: CASSRTGSGGKLFF. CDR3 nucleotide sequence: TGTGCCAGCAGTAGGACAGGTTCCGGGGGAAAACTGTTTTTT.

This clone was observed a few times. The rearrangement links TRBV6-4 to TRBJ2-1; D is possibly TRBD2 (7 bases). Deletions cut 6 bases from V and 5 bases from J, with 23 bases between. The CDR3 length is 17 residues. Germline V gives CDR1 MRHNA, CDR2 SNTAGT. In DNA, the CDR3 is TGTGCCAGCAGGACCCCCTCGGGGGGCCTCCAACACAATGAGCAGTTCTTC. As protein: CASRTPSGGLQHNEQFF.

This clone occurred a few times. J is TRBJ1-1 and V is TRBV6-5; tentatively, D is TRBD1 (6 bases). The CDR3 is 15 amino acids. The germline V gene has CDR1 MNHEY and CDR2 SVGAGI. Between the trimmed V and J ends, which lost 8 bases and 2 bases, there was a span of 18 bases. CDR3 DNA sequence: TGTGCCAGCGACCCCACAGGGTTTCTTAACACTGAAGCTTTCTTT. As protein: CASDPTGFLNTEAFF.

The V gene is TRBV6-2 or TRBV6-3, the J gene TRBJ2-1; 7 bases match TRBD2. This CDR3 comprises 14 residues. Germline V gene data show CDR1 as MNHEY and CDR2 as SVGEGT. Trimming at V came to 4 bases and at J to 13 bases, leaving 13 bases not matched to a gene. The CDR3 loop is CASSSVLAAYGQFF. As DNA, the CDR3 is TGTGCCAGCAGTTCCGTGCTAGCGGCCTATGGTCAGTTCTTC.

CDR3 sequence: CASSAQLDEQKLFF. CDR3 DNA: TGTGCCAGCTCAGCGCAACTCGATGAACAAAAACTGTTTTTT. The chain employs TRBV18 and TRBJ1-4; no clear D gene. With 5 bases removed from V and 9 bases from J, the gap between germline ends came to 16 bases. CDR1 is KGHSH, CDR2 LQKENI, per germline. The CDR3 runs to 14 residues.

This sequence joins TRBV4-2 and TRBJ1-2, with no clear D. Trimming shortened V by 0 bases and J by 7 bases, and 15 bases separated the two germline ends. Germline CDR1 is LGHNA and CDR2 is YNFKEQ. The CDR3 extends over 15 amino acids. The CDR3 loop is CASSQDRTSQAGYTF. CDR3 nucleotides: TGTGCCAGCAGCCAAGACAGGACTTCTCAGGCTGGCTACACCTTC.

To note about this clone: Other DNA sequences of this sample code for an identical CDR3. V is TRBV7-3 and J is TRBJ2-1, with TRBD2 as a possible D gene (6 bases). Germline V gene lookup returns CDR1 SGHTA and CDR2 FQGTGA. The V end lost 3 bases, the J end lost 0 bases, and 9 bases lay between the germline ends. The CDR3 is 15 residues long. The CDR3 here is CASSFSGSSYNEQFF. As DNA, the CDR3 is TGTGCCAGCAGCTTTAGCGGAAGCTCCTACAATGAGCAGTTCTTC.

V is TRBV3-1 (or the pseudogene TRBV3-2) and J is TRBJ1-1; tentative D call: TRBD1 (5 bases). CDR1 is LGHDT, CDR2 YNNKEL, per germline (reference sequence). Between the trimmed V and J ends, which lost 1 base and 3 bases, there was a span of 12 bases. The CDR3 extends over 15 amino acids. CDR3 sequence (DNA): TGTGCCAGCAGCCAAGCGCCGGGGGTCCACACTGAAGCTTTCTTT. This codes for CASSQAPGVHTEAFF.

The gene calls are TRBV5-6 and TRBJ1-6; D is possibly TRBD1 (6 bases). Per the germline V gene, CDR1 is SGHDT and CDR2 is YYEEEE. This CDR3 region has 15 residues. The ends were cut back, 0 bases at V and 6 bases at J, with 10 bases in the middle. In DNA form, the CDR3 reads TGTGCCAGCAGCTTGGAGGGGGGGCCTAATTCACCCCTCCACTTT. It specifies CASSLEGGPNSPLHF.

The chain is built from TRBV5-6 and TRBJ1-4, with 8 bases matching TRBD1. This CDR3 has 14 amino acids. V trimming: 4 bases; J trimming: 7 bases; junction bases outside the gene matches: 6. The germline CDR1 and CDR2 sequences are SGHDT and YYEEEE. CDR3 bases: TGTGCCAGCAGCCGCGGGACAGGTTCTGAAAAACTGTTTTTT. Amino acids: CASSRGTGSEKLFF.

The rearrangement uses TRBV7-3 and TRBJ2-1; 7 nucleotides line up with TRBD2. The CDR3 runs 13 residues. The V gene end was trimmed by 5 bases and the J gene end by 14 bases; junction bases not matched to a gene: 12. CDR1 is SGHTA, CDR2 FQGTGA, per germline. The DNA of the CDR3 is TGTGCCAGCAGCCCTTCCGGGGGGTGGGAGAAGTTCTTC. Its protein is CASSPSGGWEKFF.

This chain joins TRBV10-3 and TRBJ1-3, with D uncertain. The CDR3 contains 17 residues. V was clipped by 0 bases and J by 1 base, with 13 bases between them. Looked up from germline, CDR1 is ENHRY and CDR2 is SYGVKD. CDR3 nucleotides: TGTGCCATCAGTGAGTCATCTGGCAGCGCGTCTGGAAACACCATATATTTT. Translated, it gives CAISESSGSASGNTIYF.

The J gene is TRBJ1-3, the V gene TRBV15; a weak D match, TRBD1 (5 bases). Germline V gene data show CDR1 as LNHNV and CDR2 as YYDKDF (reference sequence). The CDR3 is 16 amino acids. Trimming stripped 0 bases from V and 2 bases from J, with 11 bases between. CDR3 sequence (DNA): TGTGCCACCAGCAGAGATCTTCGCAGGGCTGGAAACACCATATATTTT. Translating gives CATSRDLRRAGNTIYF.

Here the CDR3 DNA reads TGTGCCATCAGTGGGGGCCCCGGGACAGGGATCTCTGGAAACACCATATATTTT. Protein: CAISGGPGTGISGNTIYF. J is TRBJ1-3 and V is TRBV10-3; 9 bases line up with TRBD1. Per the germline V gene, CDR1 is ENHRY and CDR2 is SYGVKD. V shed 4 bases and J 0 bases; nucleotides not matched to a gene: 10. The CDR3 has 18 amino acids.

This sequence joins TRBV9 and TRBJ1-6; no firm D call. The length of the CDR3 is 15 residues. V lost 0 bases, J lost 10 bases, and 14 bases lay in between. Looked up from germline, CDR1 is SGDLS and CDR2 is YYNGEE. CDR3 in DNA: TGTGCCAGCAGCGTAGGCGGAGGGCTGGGGTCACCCCTCCACTTT. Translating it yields CASSVGGGLGSPLHF. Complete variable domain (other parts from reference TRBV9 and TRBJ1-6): DSGVTQTPKHLITATGQRVTLRCSPRSGDLSVYWYQQSLDQGLQFLIQYYNGEERAKGNILERFSAQQFPDLHSELNLSSLELGDSALYFCASSVGGGLGSPLHFGNGTRLTVT.

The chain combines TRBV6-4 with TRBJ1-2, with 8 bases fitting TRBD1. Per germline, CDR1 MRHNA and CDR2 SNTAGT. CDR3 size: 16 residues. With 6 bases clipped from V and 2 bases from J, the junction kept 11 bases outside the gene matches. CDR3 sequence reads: CASRVSSTGANYGYTF. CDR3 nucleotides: TGTGCCAGCAGAGTTTCCTCGACAGGGGCCAACTATGGCTACACCTTC.

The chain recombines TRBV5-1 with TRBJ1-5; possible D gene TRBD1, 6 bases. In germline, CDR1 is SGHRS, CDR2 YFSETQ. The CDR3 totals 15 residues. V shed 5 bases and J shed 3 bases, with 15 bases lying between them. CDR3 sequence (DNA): TGCGCCAGCAGTGAGGGATGGACAGTCAATCAGCCCCAGCATTTT. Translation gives CASSEGWTVNQPQHF. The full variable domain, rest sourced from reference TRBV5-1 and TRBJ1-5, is KAGVTQTPRYLIKTRGQQVTLSCSPISGHRSVSWYQQTPGQGLQFLFEYFSETQRNKGNFPGRFSGRQFSNSRSEMNVSTLELGDSALYLCASSEGWTVNQPQHFGDGTRLSIL.

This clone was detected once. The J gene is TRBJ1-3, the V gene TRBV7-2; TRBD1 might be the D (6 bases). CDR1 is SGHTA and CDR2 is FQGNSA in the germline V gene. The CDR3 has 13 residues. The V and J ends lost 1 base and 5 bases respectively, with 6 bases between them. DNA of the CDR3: TGTGCCAGCAGCTTAGGGGACAGAAACACCATATATTTT. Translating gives CASSLGDRNTIYF. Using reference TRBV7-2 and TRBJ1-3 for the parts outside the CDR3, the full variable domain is GAGVSQSPSNKVTEKGKDVELRCDPISGHTALYWYRQSLGQGLEFLIYFQGNSAPDKSGLPSDRFSAERTGGSVSTLTIQRTQQEDSAVYLCASSLGDRNTIYFGEGSWLTVV.

CDR3 residues: CASSLLGQRNSPLHF. The DNA for the CDR3 is TGTGCCAGCAGCTTGCTCGGACAGCGGAATTCACCCCTCCACTTT. The chain has TRBV5-6 and TRBJ1-6, with D tentatively TRBD1 (6 bases). The length of the CDR3 is 15 residues. V dropped 1 base and J dropped 7 bases, with 12 bases sitting between them. CDR1 and CDR2 (germline): SGHDT, YYEEEE.

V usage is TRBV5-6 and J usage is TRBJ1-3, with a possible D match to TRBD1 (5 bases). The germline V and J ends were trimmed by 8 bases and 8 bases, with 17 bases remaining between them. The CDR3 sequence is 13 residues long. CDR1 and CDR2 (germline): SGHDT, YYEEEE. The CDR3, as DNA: TGTGCCAGTAGCAGTTGGGGGGAACACACCATATATTTT. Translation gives CASSSWGEHTIYF. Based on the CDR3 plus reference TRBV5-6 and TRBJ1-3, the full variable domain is DAGVTQSPTHLIKTRGQQVTLRCSPKSGHDTVSWYQQALGQGPQFIFQYYEEEERQRGNFPDRFSGHQFPNYSSELNVNALLLGDSALYLCASSSWGEHTIYFGEGSWLTVV.